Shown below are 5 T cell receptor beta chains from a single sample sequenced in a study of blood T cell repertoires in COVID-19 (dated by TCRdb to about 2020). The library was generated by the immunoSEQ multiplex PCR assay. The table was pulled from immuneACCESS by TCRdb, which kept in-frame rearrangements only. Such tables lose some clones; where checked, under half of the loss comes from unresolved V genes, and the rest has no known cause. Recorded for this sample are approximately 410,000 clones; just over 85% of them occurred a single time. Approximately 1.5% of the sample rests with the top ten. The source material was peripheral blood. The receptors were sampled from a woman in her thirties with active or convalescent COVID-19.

The CDR3: CASSWGQNTEAFF. Here the CDR3 DNA reads TGTGCCAGCAGCTGGGGACAGAACACTGAAGCTTTCTTT. The rearrangement uses TRBV14 and TRBJ1-1; D perhaps matches TRBD1 (6 bases). Looked up from germline, CDR1 is SGHDN and CDR2 is FVKESK. The CDR3 covers 13 residues. V lost 5 bases, J lost 1 base, and 8 bases lay in between. Combining the CDR3 with reference TRBV14 and TRBJ1-1 gives the whole variable domain EAGVTQFPSHSVIEKGQTVTLRCDPISGHDNLYWYRRVMGKEIKFLLHFVKESKQDESGMPNNRFLAERTGGTYSTLKVQPAELEDSGVYFCASSWGQNTEAFFGQGTRLTVV.

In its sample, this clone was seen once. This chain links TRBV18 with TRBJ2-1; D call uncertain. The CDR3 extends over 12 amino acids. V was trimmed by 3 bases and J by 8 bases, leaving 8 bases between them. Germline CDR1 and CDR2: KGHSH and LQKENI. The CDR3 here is CASSPHRDEQFF. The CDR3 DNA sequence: TGTGCCAGCTCACCCCATCGGGATGAGCAGTTCTTC.

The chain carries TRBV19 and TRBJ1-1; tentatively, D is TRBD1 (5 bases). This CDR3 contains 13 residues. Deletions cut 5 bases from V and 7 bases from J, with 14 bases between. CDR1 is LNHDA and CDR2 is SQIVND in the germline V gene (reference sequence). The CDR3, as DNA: TGTGCCAGTAGTTCTCGATCTAGGGGTGAAGCTTTCTTT. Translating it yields CASSSRSRGEAFF. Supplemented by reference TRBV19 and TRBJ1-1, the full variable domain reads DGGITQSPKYLFRKEGQNVTLSCEQNLNHDAMYWYRQDPGQGLRLIYYSQIVNDFQKGDIAEGYSVSREKKESFPLTVTSAQKNPTAFYLCASSSRSRGEAFFGQGTRLTVV.

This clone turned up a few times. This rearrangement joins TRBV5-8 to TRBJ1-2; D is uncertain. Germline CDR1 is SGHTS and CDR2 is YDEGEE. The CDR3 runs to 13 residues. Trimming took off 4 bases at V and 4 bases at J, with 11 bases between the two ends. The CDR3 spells CASSPQRSYGYTF. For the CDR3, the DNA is TGTGCCAGCAGCCCCCAGAGGTCCTATGGCTACACCTTC.

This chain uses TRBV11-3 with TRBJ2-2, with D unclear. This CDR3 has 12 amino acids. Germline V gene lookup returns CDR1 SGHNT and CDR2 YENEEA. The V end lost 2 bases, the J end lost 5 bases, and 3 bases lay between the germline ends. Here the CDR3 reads CASSLLTGELFF. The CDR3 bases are TGTGCCAGCAGCTTACTGACCGGGGAGCTGTTTTTT.